This TCR delta chain originates from a study of γδ T cells in repeated Plasmodium falciparum infection. TCRdb re-processed the multiplex PCR reads via CATT. The sample holds 85,000 to 90,000 delta-chain clones, roughly 1.4% seen once. V shed 4 bases and J shed 2 bases, with 19 bases lying between them. The CDR3 loop spans 16 amino acids. Germline assignment: CDR1 GEAIGNYY and CDR2 EKD. With regard to this clone: TCRdb's listed protein matches a much larger clone and diverges from this DNA's translation at residue 11, likely through a read error; the protein shown comes from the DNA.

Flow sorting of PBMC yielded separate Vgamma9/Vdelta2+ and Vdelta2-negative gammadelta T cell populations for bulk repertoire analysis. The rearrangement uses TRDV2 and TRDJ1, with a tentative D call TRDD3 (6 bases). Sequencing used gamma-delta T cells from blood. The sequence came from a pool of human donors (malaria-infected and uninfected, not separated). The CDR3 sequence: CACEPAAKWGTDKLIF. The CDR3 DNA sequence: TGTGCCTGTGAACCTGCGGCCAAATGGGGGACCGATAAACTCATCTTT.